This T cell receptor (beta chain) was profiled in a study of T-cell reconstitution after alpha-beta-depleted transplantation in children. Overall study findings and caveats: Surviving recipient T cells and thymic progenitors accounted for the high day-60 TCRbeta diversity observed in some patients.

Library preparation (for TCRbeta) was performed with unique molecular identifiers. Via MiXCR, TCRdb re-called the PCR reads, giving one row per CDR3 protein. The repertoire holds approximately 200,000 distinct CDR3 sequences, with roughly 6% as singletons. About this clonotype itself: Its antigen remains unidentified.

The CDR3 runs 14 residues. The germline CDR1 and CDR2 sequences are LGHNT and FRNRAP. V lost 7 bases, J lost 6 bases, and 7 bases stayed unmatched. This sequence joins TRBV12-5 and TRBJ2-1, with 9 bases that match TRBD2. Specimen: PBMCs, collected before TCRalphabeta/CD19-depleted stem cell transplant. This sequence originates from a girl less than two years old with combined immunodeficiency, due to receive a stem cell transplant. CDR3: CASAGGGEGNEQFF. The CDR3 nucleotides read TGTGCTAGTGCGGGCGGGGGGGAGGGCAATGAGCAGTTCTTC.